The rows below give T cell receptor beta chains drawn from one sample of a study of blood T cell repertoires in COVID-19. Method: immunoSEQ multiplex PCR; TCRdb's copy keeps in-frame clones and lacks some. The sample consists of some 270,000 clones, 86% of them appearing once. The specimen sequenced was peripheral blood. All receptors come from a woman in her sixties or seventies who had recovered from COVID-19. CDR3s include the opening cysteine and the closing phenylalanine or tryptophan. D genes are given only for firm matches. The size entry is marked missing in some rows and otherwise reads once, few, many or a size class.

D	size	V	J	CDR3	DNA
TRBD2	.	TRBV11-2	TRBJ2-7	CASSLDPRGGRYF	TGTGCCAGCAGCTTAGATCCCCGGGGGGGCAGGTACTTC
.	.	TRBV7-9	TRBJ1-4	CASSRPGAGEKLFF	TGTGCCAGCAGCCGACCAGGGGCCGGCGAAAAACTGTTTTTT
TRBD2	.	TRBV19	TRBJ2-3	CASSANGGASTDTQYF	TGTGCCAGTAGTGCTAACGGGGGGGCTAGCACAGATACGCAGTATTTT
.	.	TRBV5-1	TRBJ1-3	CASRHNTGQGNTIYF	TGCGCCAGCAGGCACAATACAGGGCAGGGAAACACCATATATTTT
.	.	TRBV6-2/TRBV6-3	TRBJ2-7	CASSRSAPTGLLSYEQYF	TGTGCCAGCAGCCGCAGTGCACCAACAGGGCTACTCTCCTACGAGCAGTACTTC
.	.	TRBV7-9	TRBJ1-1	CASSTDLNTEAFF	TGTGCCAGCAGCACTGATTTGAACACTGAAGCTTTCTTT
.	.	TRBV5-4	TRBJ2-2	CASSSYRETNTGELFF	TGTGCCAGCAGTTCGTACCGGGAAACGAACACCGGGGAGCTGTTTTTT
TRBD2	.	TRBV2	TRBJ2-1	CASSELTSGRNEQFF	TGTGCCAGCAGTGAATTGACTAGCGGGAGGAATGAGCAGTTCTTC
TRBD2	.	TRBV28	TRBJ2-7	CASGAPGTTFEQYF	TGTGCCAGCGGAGCGCCAGGGACTACTTTCGAGCAGTACTTC
.	.	TRBV12-3/TRBV12-4	TRBJ2-7	CATSPTAREQYF	TGTGCCACCTCCCCGACAGCTCGGGAGCAGTACTTC
.	.	TRBV9	TRBJ2-2	CASSSYTGELFF	TGTGCCAGCAGCTCCTACACCGGGGAGCTGTTTTTT
.	.	TRBV7-9	TRBJ1-2	CASLGPNYGYTF	TGTGCCAGCCTCGGTCCTAACTATGGCTACACCTTC
.	.	TRBV29-1	TRBJ2-5	CSVDRDRETQYF	TGCAGCGTTGACAGGGATCGAGAGACCCAGTACTTC
TRBD1	once	TRBV28	TRBJ2-7	CASRTGPPSYEQYF	TGTGCCAGCAGGACAGGGCCTCCCTCCTACGAGCAGTACTTC
TRBD1	.	TRBV7-8	TRBJ1-6	CASSFGQGNSPLHF	TGTGCCAGCAGCTTCGGACAGGGGAATTCACCCCTCCACTTT
.	.	TRBV11-2	TRBJ1-4	CASSLSWGENEKLFF	TGTGCCAGCAGCTTGTCTTGGGGAGAAAATGAAAAACTGTTTTTT
TRBD1	.	TRBV7-8	TRBJ1-2	CASSLGAKTGAQSSGYTF	TGTGCCAGCAGCTTAGGAGCCAAGACAGGGGCGCAGAGCTCGGGCTACACCTTC
.	.	TRBV5-1	TRBJ1-1	CASSLEGEAFF	TGCGCCAGCAGCTTGGAGGGGGAAGCTTTCTTT
.	.	TRBV4-2	TRBJ1-1	CASRPGGGPGKAFF	TGTGCCAGCAGACCCGGGGGGGGGCCGGGCAAAGCTTTCTTT
.	.	TRBV5-1	TRBJ1-3	CASSAEAQNTIYF	TGCGCCAGCAGCGCGGAGGCCCAAAACACCATATATTTT
TRBD2	.	TRBV5-4	TRBJ2-6	CASSSGTSGAGANVLTF	TGTGCCAGCAGCTCCGGGACTAGCGGGGCTGGGGCCAACGTCCTGACTTTC
TRBD1	.	TRBV5-1	TRBJ1-4	CASSLAGQGAYEKLFF	TGCGCCAGCAGCTTGGCGGGACAGGGGGCGTATGAAAAACTGTTTTTT
.	.	TRBV4-1	TRBJ2-7	CASSQDPTLAQYF	TGCGCCAGCAGCCAAGACCCCACCTTAGCGCAGTACTTC
.	few	TRBV28	TRBJ1-2	CASSPRGDRPYGYTF	TGTGCCAGCAGTCCCCGCGGAGACAGACCCTATGGCTACACCTTC
.	once	TRBV6-5	TRBJ2-7	CASAIRDHSGYEQYF	TGTGCCAGCGCTATCAGGGATCACTCGGGCTACGAGCAGTACTTC
.	.	TRBV6-4	TRBJ2-5	CASLARSAGCQETQYF	TGTGCCAGCTTGGCGAGAAGCGCCGGATGTCAAGAGACCCAGTACTTC
.	.	TRBV5-1	TRBJ2-5	CASSLEGRETQYF	TGCGCCAGCAGCTTGGAGGGGAGGGAGACCCAGTACTTC
.	.	TRBV28	TRBJ2-2	CASSLADRPNTGELFF	TGTGCCAGCAGTTTAGCGGACAGACCGAACACCGGGGAGCTGTTTTTT
TRBD1	.	TRBV5-4	TRBJ1-1	CASSSGQGGTEAFF	TGTGCCAGCAGCAGCGGACAGGGAGGCACTGAAGCTTTCTTT
.	.	TRBV19	TRBJ2-5	CASSMDSYYTFQETQYF	TGTGCCAGTAGTATGGACAGCTACTATACCTTCCAAGAGACCCAGTACTTC
TRBD2	.	TRBV19	TRBJ2-5	CASSIGTSGGQTQYF	TGTGCCAGTAGTATAGGGACTAGCGGGGGGCAGACCCAGTACTTC
.	.	TRBV18	TRBJ1-1	CASSSQSRHTEAFF	TGTGCCAGCTCCTCACAGAGTCGGCACACTGAAGCTTTCTTT
TRBD1	.	TRBV7-9	TRBJ1-4	CASSQQGGGNEKLFF	TGTGCCAGCAGCCAGCAGGGGGGCGGGAATGAAAAACTGTTTTTT
.	.	TRBV7-6	TRBJ1-2	CASSPLGGEGRHGYTF	TGTGCCAGCAGCCCTCTCGGGGGGGAGGGAAGACATGGCTACACCTTC
.	.	TRBV14	TRBJ2-7	CASSRSYEQYF	TGTGCCAGCAGCCGCAGTTACGAGCAGTACTTC
TRBD2	.	TRBV7-9	TRBJ2-5	CASSLRLAGGRQETQYF	TGTGCCAGCAGCTTGCGTCTAGCGGGGGGGCGACAGGAGACCCAGTACTTC
.	.	TRBV9	TRBJ1-2	CASSVGRSNYGYTF	TGTGCCAGCAGCGTAGGTCGGTCCAACTATGGCTACACCTTC
TRBD1	.	TRBV2	TRBJ2-3	CASRSGGRDTQYF	TGTGCCAGCAGATCAGGGGGCCGGGATACGCAGTATTTT
TRBD2	.	TRBV28	TRBJ2-2	CASSPPLAGANTGELFF	TGTGCCAGCAGCCCCCCCCTAGCGGGGGCCAACACCGGGGAGCTGTTTTTT
.	.	TRBV5-6	TRBJ2-7	CASSGGDGRAYEQYF	TGTGCCAGCAGCGGAGGGGACGGGAGAGCCTACGAGCAGTACTTC
.	.	TRBV21-1	TRBJ2-7	CASSKWSLAGPEIQQYF	TGTGCCAGCAGCAAATGGTCCCTAGCGGGGCCGGAGATCCAGCAGTACTTC
.	few	TRBV7-3	TRBJ1-3	CASSLGPGGNTIYF	TGTGCCAGCAGCTTAGGGCCCGGCGGAAACACCATATATTTT
.	.	TRBV18	TRBJ2-7	CASSPLRESSYEQYF	TGTGCCAGCTCACCACTCCGGGAGAGCTCCTACGAGCAGTACTTC